This T cell receptor (beta chain) appears in the sequencing data of a study of vaccination and CD4 T cells after COVID-19. This clonotype has a single count. The antigen is unknown. Sequence data for DNA of cultured CD4+ T cells were generated by the Oncomine TCR Beta short-read assay. Cultured CD4+ T cells yielded the extracted genomic DNA. Each CDR3 protein gets one entry after TCRdb re-called the PCR reads with MiXCR. This table holds more than 15,000 distinct CDR3 sequences, roughly half found once. CDR1 and CDR2 from the germline V gene are MDHEN and SYDVKM. Trimming took 2 bases from V and 7 from J; bases not matched to a gene: 0. The CDR3 is 14 amino acids. As for treatment: roughly ten-day PBMC culture with coronavirus spike peptide pools or control peptides (ViraFEST assay). ViraFEST used peptide pools to expand antigen-specific T cells and subsequently sequenced their TCRs. About 2 million PBMCs were grown per well alongside 10 IU/ml IL-2 and around 9.6 ug/ml peptide pools.

The source is a human donor who had recovered from COVID-19. Sequences were obtained from CD4+ T cells from blood, cultured in vitro. The rearrangement joins TRBV28 to TRBJ1-6, with 9 bases aligning to TRBD1. CDR3 bases: TGTGCCAGCAGTTTAGGGACAGGGAATTCACCCCTCCACTTT. Translating gives CASSLGTGNSPLHF.